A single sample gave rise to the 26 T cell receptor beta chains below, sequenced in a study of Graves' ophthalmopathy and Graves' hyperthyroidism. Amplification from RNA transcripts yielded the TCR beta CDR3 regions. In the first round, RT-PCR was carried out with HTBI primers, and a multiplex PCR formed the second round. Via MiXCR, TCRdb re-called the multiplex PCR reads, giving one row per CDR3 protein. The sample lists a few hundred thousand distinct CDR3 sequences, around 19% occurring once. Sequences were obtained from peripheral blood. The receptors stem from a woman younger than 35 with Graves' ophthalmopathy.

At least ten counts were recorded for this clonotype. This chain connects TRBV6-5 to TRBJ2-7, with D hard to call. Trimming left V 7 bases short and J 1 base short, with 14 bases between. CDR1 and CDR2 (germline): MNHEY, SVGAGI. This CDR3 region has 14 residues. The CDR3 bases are TGTGCCAGCAAAGACATCGGTGGATCCTACGAGCAGTACTTC. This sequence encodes CASKDIGGSYEQYF.

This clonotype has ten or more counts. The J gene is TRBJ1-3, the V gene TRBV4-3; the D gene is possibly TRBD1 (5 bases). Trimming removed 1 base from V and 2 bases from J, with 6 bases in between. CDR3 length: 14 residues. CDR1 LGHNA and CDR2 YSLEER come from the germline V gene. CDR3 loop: CASSQGTTGNTIYF. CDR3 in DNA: TGCGCCAGCAGCCAAGGGACAACTGGAAACACCATATATTTT.

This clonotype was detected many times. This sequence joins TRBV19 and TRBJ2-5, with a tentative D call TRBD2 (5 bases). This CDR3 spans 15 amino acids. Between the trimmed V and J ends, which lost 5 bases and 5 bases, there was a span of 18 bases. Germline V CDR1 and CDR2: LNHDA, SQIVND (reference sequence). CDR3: CASSSTGSYWETQYF. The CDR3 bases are TGTGCCAGTAGTTCCACGGGATCCTATTGGGAGACCCAGTACTTC.

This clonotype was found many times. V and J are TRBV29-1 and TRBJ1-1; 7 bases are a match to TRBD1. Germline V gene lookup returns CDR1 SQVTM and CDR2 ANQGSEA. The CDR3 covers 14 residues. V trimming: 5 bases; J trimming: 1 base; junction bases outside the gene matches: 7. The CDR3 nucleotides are TGCAGCGTTCAAACAGGGGCGGGGAACACTGAAGCTTTCTTT. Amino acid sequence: CSVQTGAGNTEAFF.

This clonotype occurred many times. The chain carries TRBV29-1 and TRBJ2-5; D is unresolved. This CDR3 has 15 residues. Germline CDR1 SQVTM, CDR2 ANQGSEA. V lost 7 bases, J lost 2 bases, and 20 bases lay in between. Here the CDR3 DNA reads TGCAGCGCCCAATGGCTTCGGGCAAGACAAGAGACCCAGTACTTC. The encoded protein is CSAQWLRARQETQYF.

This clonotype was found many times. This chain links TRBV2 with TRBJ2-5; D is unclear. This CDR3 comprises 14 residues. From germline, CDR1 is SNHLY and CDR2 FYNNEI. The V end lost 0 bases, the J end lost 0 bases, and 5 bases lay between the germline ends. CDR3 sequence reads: CASSEATYQETQYF. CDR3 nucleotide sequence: TGTGCCAGCAGTGAAGCGACGTACCAAGAGACCCAGTACTTC.

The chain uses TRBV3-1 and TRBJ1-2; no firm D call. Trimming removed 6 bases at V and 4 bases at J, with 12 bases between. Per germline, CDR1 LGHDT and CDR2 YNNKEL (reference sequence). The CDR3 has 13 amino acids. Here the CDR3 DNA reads TGTGCCAGCAGTCCAGACTGGTCCTATGGCTACACCTTC. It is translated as CASSPDWSYGYTF.

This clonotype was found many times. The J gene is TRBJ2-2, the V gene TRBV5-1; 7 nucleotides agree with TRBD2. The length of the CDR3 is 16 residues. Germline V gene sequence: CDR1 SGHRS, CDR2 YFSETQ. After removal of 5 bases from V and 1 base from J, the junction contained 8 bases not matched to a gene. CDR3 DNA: TGCGCCAGCAGATCTAATCTAGCGGTGAACACCGGGGAGCTGTTTTTT. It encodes CASRSNLAVNTGELFF. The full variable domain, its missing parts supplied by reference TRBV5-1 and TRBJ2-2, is KAGVTQTPRYLIKTRGQQVTLSCSPISGHRSVSWYQQTPGQGLQFLFEYFSETQRNKGNFPGRFSGRQFSNSRSEMNVSTLELGDSALYLCASRSNLAVNTGELFFGEGSRLTVL.

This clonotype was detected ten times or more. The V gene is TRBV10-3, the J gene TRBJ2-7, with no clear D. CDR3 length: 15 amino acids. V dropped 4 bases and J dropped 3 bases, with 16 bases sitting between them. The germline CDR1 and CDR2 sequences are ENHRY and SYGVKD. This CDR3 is CAISGGLYGDYEQYF. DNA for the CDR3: TGTGCCATCAGTGGTGGGCTTTATGGTGACTACGAGCAGTACTTC.

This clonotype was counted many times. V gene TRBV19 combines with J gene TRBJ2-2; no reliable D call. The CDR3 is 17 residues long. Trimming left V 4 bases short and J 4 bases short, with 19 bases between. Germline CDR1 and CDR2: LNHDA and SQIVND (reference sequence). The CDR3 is CASSTHRGGYRTGELFF. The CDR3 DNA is TGTGCCAGTAGTACCCATCGAGGCGGCTACCGCACCGGGGAGCTGTTTTTT. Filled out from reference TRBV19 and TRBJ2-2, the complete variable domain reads DGGITQSPKYLFRKEGQNVTLSCEQNLNHDAMYWYRQDPGQGLRLIYYSQIVNDFQKGDIAEGYSVSREKKESFPLTVTSAQKNPTAFYLCASSTHRGGYRTGELFFGEGSRLTVL.

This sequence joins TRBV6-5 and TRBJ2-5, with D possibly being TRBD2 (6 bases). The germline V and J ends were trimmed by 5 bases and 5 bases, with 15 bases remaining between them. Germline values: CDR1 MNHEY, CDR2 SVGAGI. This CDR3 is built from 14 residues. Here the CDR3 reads CASSTYGGRETQYF. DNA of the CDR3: TGTGCCAGCAGTACCTACGGGGGACGGGAGACCCAGTACTTC.

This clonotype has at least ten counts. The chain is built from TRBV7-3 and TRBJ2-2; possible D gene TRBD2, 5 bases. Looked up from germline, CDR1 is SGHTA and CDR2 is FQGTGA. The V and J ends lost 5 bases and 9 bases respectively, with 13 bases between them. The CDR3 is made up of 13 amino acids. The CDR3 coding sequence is TGTGCCAGCAGCAAACCGGGGAAGAGGGAGCTGTTTTTT. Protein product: CASSKPGKRELFF.

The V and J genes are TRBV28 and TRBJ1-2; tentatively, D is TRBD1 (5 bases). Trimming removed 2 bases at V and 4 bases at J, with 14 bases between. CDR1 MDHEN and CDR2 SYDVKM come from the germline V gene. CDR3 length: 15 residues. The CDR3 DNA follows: TGTGCCAGCAGTTTACGACAGAACATTGGCTATGGCTACACCTTC. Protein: CASSLRQNIGYGYTF.

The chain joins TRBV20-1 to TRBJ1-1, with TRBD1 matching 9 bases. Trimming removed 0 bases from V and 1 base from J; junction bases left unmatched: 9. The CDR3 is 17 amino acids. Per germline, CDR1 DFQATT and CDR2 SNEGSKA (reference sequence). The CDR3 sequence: CSARDHLTGGKNTEAFF. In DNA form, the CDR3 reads TGCAGTGCTAGAGATCATCTGACAGGGGGAAAGAACACTGAAGCTTTCTTT.

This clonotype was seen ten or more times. Written as DNA, the CDR3 is TGCGCCAGCAGCCAGTTGGGGATGACAGGGAGTTTGCGGAACACTGAAGCTTTCTTT. Amino acid sequence: CASSQLGMTGSLRNTEAFF. The J gene is TRBJ1-1, the V gene TRBV5-1; 7 bases line up with TRBD1. From germline, CDR1 is SGHRS and CDR2 YFSETQ. CDR3 length: 19 residues. V was clipped by 4 bases and J by 1 base; unmatched bases: 19.

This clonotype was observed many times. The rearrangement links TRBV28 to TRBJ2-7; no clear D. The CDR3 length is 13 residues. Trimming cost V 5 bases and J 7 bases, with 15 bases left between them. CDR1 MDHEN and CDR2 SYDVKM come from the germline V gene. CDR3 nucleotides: TGTGCCAGCAGTCTCGTGGCCCTTCAAGAGCAGTACTTC. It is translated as CASSLVALQEQYF.

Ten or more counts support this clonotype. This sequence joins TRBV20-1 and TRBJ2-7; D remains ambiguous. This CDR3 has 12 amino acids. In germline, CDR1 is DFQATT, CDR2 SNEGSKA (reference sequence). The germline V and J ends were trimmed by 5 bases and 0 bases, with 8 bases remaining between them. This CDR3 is CSAGTTSYEQYF. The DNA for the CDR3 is TGCAGTGCTGGAACTACCTCCTACGAGCAGTACTTC.

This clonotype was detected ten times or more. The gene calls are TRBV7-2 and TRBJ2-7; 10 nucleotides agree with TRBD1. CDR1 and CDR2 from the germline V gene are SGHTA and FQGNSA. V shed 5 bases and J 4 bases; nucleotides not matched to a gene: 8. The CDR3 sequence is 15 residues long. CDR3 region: CASSNRDRGFYEQYF. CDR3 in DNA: TGTGCCAGCAGCAACCGGGACAGGGGTTTTTACGAGCAGTACTTC. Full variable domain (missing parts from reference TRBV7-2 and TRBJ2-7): GAGVSQSPSNKVTEKGKDVELRCDPISGHTALYWYRQSLGQGLEFLIYFQGNSAPDKSGLPSDRFSAERTGGSVSTLTIQRTQQEDSAVYLCASSNRDRGFYEQYFGPGTRLTVT.

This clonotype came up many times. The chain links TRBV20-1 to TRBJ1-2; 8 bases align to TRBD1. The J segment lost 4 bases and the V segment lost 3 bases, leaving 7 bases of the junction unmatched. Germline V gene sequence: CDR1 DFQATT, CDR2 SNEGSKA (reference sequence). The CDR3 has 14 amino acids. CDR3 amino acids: CSARVQGVPYGYTF. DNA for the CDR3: TGCAGTGCTAGGGTACAGGGGGTGCCCTATGGCTACACCTTC.

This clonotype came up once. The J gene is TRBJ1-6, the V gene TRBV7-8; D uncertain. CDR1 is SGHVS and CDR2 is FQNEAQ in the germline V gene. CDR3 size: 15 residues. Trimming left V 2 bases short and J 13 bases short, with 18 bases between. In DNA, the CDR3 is TGTGCCAGCAGCTTAATCCCCGGGGTTGCCGGTCCCCTCCACTTT. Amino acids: CASSLIPGVAGPLHF.

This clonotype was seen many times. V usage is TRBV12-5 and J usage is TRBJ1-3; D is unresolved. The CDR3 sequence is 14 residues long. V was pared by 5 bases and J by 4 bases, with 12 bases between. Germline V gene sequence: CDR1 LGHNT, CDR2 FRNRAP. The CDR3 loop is CASGPGQEGNTIYF. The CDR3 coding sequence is TGTGCTAGTGGTCCCGGGCAGGAGGGAAACACCATATATTTT.

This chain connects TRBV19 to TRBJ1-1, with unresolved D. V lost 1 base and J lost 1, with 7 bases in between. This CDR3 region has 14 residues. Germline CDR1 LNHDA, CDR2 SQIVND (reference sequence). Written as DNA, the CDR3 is TGTGCCAGTAGTATAGTGGCGGGGAACACTGAAGCTTTCTTT. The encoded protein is CASSIVAGNTEAFF.

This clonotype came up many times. Here the CDR3 reads CASSRDRVNEQYF. CDR3 coding DNA: TGTGCCAGCAGCCGGGACAGGGTGAACGAGCAGTACTTC. The chain is built from TRBV12-3 or TRBV12-4 and TRBJ2-7; 9 bases line up with TRBD1. The trim removed 6 bases at V and 5 bases at J, leaving 5 bases unmatched. CDR3 length equals 13 residues.

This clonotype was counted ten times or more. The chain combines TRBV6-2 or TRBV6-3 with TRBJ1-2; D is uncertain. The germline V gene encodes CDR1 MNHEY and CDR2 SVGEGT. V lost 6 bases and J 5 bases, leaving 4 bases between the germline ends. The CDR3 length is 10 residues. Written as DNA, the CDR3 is TGTGCCAGCAGGGGGTATGGCTACACCTTC. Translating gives CASRGYGYTF.

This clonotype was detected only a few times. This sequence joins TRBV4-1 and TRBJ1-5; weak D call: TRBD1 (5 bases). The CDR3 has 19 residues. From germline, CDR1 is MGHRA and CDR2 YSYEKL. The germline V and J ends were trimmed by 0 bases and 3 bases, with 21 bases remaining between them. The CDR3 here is CASSQDRPLTGGDNQPQHF. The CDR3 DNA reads TGCGCCAGCAGCCAAGATAGACCATTAACCGGGGGGGACAATCAGCCCCAGCATTTT.

CDR3 sequence reads: CASSLGPASLSYNEQFF. The CDR3 DNA reads TGTGCCAGCAGCTTAGGGCCTGCTAGCCTCTCCTACAATGAGCAGTTCTTC. The chain employs TRBV7-2 and TRBJ2-1, with D perhaps TRBD2 (5 bases). Germline CDR1 SGHTA, CDR2 FQGNSA. The CDR3 length is 17 residues. The germline V and J ends were trimmed by 1 base and 0 bases, with 13 bases remaining between them.